A single sample gave rise to the 3 T cell receptor beta chains below, sequenced in a study of stem cell transplantation in POMP-related autoinflammatory disease. Clones were sequenced by immunoSEQ multiplex PCR, and TCRdb holds only the in-frame ones, with some missing. The table includes tens of thousands of clones, approximately 91% detected once. Sample: CD4+ T cells from PBMCs, taken after stem cell transplantation. The receptors stem from a human patient with POMP-related autoinflammation and immune dysregulation (PRAID). Some T cells may be transferred from the graft donor.

The chain employs TRBV7-2 and TRBJ1-1; D is ambiguous. CDR1 is SGHTA, CDR2 FQGNSA, per germline. Trimming took off 5 bases at V and 10 bases at J, with 11 bases between the two ends. The CDR3 is 11 residues long. CDR3 DNA sequence: TGTGCCAGCAGCCTCAGGTCCGGAGCTTTCTTT. Protein: CASSLRSGAFF.

The V and J genes are TRBV28 and TRBJ2-7; D is unresolved. V was clipped by 2 bases and J by 6 bases, with 11 bases between them. This CDR3 is built from 13 residues. Germline loops: CDR1 MDHEN, CDR2 SYDVKM. CDR3 nucleotides: TGTGCCAGCAGTTTAGGTTCCCGCGGCGAGCAGTACTTC. As protein: CASSLGSRGEQYF.

The chain uses TRBV2 and TRBJ2-3; possibly TRBD1 for D (5 bases). The CDR3 has 16 residues. The ends were cut back, 6 bases at V and 0 bases at J, with 16 bases in the middle. Germline V gene sequence: CDR1 SNHLY, CDR2 FYNNEI. The CDR3 coding sequence is TGTGCCAGCAGGGTAGAACAGGTCCCTAGCACAGATACGCAGTATTTT. Protein: CASRVEQVPSTDTQYF.